The next 2 T cell receptor beta chains were all read from a single sample in a study of CD8 T cells in Susac syndrome. Random hexamers served to reverse transcribe roughly 0.5 to 1 ug RNA. MiXCR was run by TCRdb on the immunoSEQ multiplex PCR reads, yielding one entry per CDR3 protein. The table has about 250,000 distinct CDR3 sequences, around 93% seen once. The sequenced sample consisted of CD4+ T cells from PBMCs. These receptors all stem from a human donor with multiple sclerosis.

The chain employs TRBV15 and TRBJ1-2; TRBD1 might be the D (5 bases). The CDR3 sequence is 15 residues long. The germline V and J ends were trimmed by 7 bases and 3 bases, with 18 bases remaining between them. The germline gives CDR1 LNHNV, CDR2 YYDKDF (reference sequence). CDR3 nucleotide sequence: TGTGCCACCACCACGGGGGAGTCGAGTTACTATGGCTACACCTTC. Translation gives CATTTGESSYYGYTF.

The rearrangement links TRBV28 to TRBJ1-5; D uncertain. V was trimmed by 7 bases and J by 0 bases, leaving 13 bases between them. The CDR3 runs 15 residues. The germline V gene encodes CDR1 MDHEN and CDR2 SYDVKM. The CDR3 DNA follows: TGTGCCAGCACCTCCTATAGACATAGCAATCAGCCCCAGCATTTT. As protein: CASTSYRHSNQPQHF.